The rows below give T cell receptor beta chains drawn from one sample of a study of T cell responses to AZD1222 COVID-19 vaccine. Method: immunoSEQ multiplex PCR; TCRdb's copy keeps in-frame clones and lacks some. The sample consists of approximately 90,000 clones, about 86% of them appearing once. Here the sequenced sample was peripheral blood, taken on day 0 of AZD1222 vaccination. These receptors all stem from an adult in good health. CDR3s include the opening cysteine and the closing phenylalanine or tryptophan. D genes are given only for firm matches. Not all rows give a size; the values are once, few, many and, for expanded clones, a class.

TRBD2,TRBV7-9,TRBJ2-5,-,CASGTSGQETQYF,TGTGCCAGCGGGACTAGCGGCCAAGAGACCCAGTACTTC
-,TRBV7-2,TRBJ2-6,-,CASSLGAGANVLTF,TGTGCCAGCAGTCTTGGGGCCGGGGCCAACGTCCTGACTTTC
TRBD1,TRBV5-1,TRBJ1-4,-,CASSSGTGDRGHEKLFF,TGCGCCAGCAGCTCCGGGACAGGGGACAGGGGGCATGAAAAACTGTTTTTT
TRBD2,TRBV2,TRBJ2-7,-,CASSSGGVQSYEQYF,TGTGCCAGCTCCTCCGGGGGGGTTCAATCCTACGAGCAGTACTTC
-,TRBV4-3,TRBJ1-5,-,CASSQDRQGNQPQHF,TGCGCCAGCAGCCAAGATCGGCAGGGCAATCAGCCCCAGCATTTT
-,TRBV11-2,TRBJ2-2,-,CASSLEGHSYTGELFF,TGTGCCAGCAGCTTAGAGGGACACTCGTACACCGGGGAGCTGTTTTTT
TRBD1,TRBV5-1,TRBJ2-7,-,CASSFQGAIYEQYF,TGCGCCAGCAGCTTTCAGGGGGCTATCTACGAGCAGTACTTC
-,TRBV18,TRBJ1-2,-,CASSPIRETNYGYTF,TGTGCCAGCTCACCAATAAGGGAGACGAACTATGGCTACACCTTC
-,TRBV18,TRBJ2-3,-,CASSLGPESSDTQYF,TGTGCCAGCTCCCTAGGACCCGAGAGCTCCGATACGCAGTATTTT
TRBD1,TRBV10-3,TRBJ2-2,-,CAIPTTSTGGGGELFF,TGTGCCATTCCCACAACTTCGACAGGGGGAGGTGGGGAGCTGTTTTTT
-,TRBV10-1,TRBJ1-2,-,CASSESGVSYGYTF,TGCGCCAGCAGTGAGTCAGGGGTCAGCTATGGCTACACCTTC
TRBD2,TRBV5-4,TRBJ2-5,-,CASSWGLAGLRETQYF,TGTGCCAGCAGCTGGGGACTAGCGGGACTTAGGGAGACCCAGTACTTC
-,TRBV11-3,TRBJ2-4,-,CASSESWVSDIQYF,TGTGCCAGCAGCGAAAGCTGGGTATCAGACATTCAGTACTTC
TRBD2,TRBV10-3,TRBJ2-7,-,CAISASSGRAGEQYF,TGTGCCATCAGTGCGTCTAGCGGGAGGGCCGGAGAGCAGTACTTC
-,TRBV19,TRBJ1-6,once,CASSIGADYNSPLHF,TGTGCCAGTAGTATAGGGGCGGATTATAATTCACCCCTCCACTTT
-,TRBV5-1,TRBJ2-7,-,CATTDPDSYEQYF,TGCGCCACCACGGACCCCGACTCCTACGAGCAGTACTTC
-,TRBV10-3,TRBJ2-5,-,CAISEARGLMEGQYF,TGTGCCATCAGTGAGGCCAGGGGCCTAATGGAGGGCCAGTACTTC
-,TRBV28,TRBJ2-7,-,CASSSPYEQYF,TGTGCCAGCAGTTCCCCCTACGAGCAGTACTTC
TRBD2,TRBV7-2,TRBJ2-7,-,CASSPTSGRAGSYEQYF,TGTGCCAGCAGCCCGACTAGCGGGAGGGCGGGTTCCTACGAGCAGTACTTC
TRBD1,TRBV6-6,TRBJ2-1,-,CASTGQGDNEQFF,TGTGCCAGCACTGGACAGGGTGACAATGAGCAGTTCTTC
TRBD2,TRBV5-7,TRBJ2-2,-,CASTPCPAGATGELFF,TGTGCCAGCACCCCCTGTCCAGCGGGAGCGACCGGGGAGCTGTTTTTT
-,TRBV7-2,TRBJ1-2,-,CASSPHSGGGLDGYTF,TGTGCCAGCAGCCCCCATTCCGGAGGGGGTCTAGATGGCTACACCTTC
-,TRBV24-1,TRBJ2-1,-,CATRGGITYNEQFF,TGTGCGACCAGGGGAGGGATCACCTACAATGAGCAGTTCTTC
-,TRBV7-2,TRBJ2-1,-,CASSLSDPGYNEQFF,TGTGCCAGCAGCTTATCGGACCCAGGATACAATGAGCAGTTCTTC
TRBD2,TRBV9,TRBJ2-7,-,CASSAPLAGKQYF,TGTGCCAGCAGCGCTCCCTTAGCGGGAAAGCAGTACTTC
TRBD1,TRBV7-2,TRBJ1-2,-,CASSLGTGEGYTF,TGTGCCAGCAGCTTAGGGACAGGGGAGGGCTACACCTTC
-,TRBV10-3,TRBJ1-2,-,CAISESTGPGWGYTF,TGTGCCATCAGTGAGTCGACTGGGCCCGGCTGGGGCTACACCTTC
-,TRBV7-9,TRBJ1-1,-,CASSLALNTEAFF,TGTGCCAGCAGCTTAGCACTGAACACTGAAGCTTTCTTT
-,TRBV3-1/TRBV3-2,TRBJ1-5,-,CASSPRGGRQPQHF,TGTGCCAGCAGCCCCCGGGGGGGGCGACAGCCCCAGCATTTT
TRBD2,TRBV24-1,TRBJ2-2,-,CATKPGGNTGELFF,TGTGCCACCAAGCCGGGAGGGAACACCGGGGAGCTGTTTTTT
-,TRBV7-9,TRBJ2-7,once,CASSLAQGHNSYEQYF,TGTGCCAGCAGCTTAGCGCAGGGACACAACTCCTACGAGCAGTACTTC
TRBD1,TRBV29-1,TRBJ1-1,-,CSVAGTGRIEAFF,TGCAGCGTGGCCGGGACAGGGCGAATTGAAGCTTTCTTT
-,TRBV5-5,TRBJ1-5,-,CASSVGGEGQPQHF,TGTGCCAGCAGCGTGGGGGGAGAGGGTCAGCCCCAGCATTTT
TRBD1,TRBV9,TRBJ1-1,few,CASSPRQGMDTEAFF,TGTGCCAGCAGCCCAAGACAGGGTATGGACACTGAAGCTTTCTTT
-,TRBV25-1,TRBJ1-5,-,CASRAQDQPQHF,TGTGCCAGCAGAGCACAGGATCAGCCCCAGCATTTT
-,TRBV11-3,TRBJ2-7,-,CASSFRDEQYF,TGTGCCAGCAGCTTCCGAGACGAGCAGTACTTC
-,TRBV11-1,TRBJ2-3,-,CASSLVAGQDTQYF,TGTGCCAGCAGCTTAGTCGCAGGTCAAGATACGCAGTATTTT
-,TRBV7-8,TRBJ2-2,-,CASSPMSTGELFF,TGTGCCAGCAGCCCTATGAGCACCGGGGAGCTGTTTTTT
-,TRBV9,TRBJ2-5,-,CASSVELSAGQETQYF,TGTGCCAGCAGCGTAGAATTGAGTGCGGGCCAAGAGACCCAGTACTTC
TRBD1,TRBV12-3/TRBV12-4,TRBJ1-2,-,CASGDRVNYGYTF,TGTGCCAGCGGCGACAGGGTTAACTATGGCTACACCTTC
-,TRBV5-4,TRBJ2-1,-,CASTLWGYNEQFF,TGTGCCAGCACCTTGTGGGGTTACAATGAGCAGTTCTTC
-,TRBV19,TRBJ2-1,-,CASTPSGQGKAEQFF,TGTGCCAGTACCCCCTCTGGCCAGGGCAAGGCTGAGCAGTTCTTC
-,TRBV27,TRBJ2-1,-,CASSLSQGSAPPIANEQFF,TGTGCCAGCAGTTTATCGCAGGGGTCCGCGCCCCCCATCGCCAATGAGCAGTTCTTC
TRBD1,TRBV3-1/TRBV3-2,TRBJ1-4,once,CASSQRGPGEKLFF,TGTGCCAGCAGCCAAAGGGGGCCCGGTGAAAAACTGTTTTTT
-,TRBV4-2,TRBJ2-3,-,CASSQDGGSPSTDTQYF,TGTGCCAGCAGCCAAGATGGGGGATCTCCTAGCACAGATACGCAGTATTTT